A single sample gave rise to the 27 T cell receptor beta chains below, sequenced in a study of cytomegalovirus exposure and HLA in healthy donors. Sequencing used immunoSEQ multiplex PCR; TCRdb keeps in-frame clones, though not all of them. This sample has 200,000 or so clones, with 65% to 90% found just once. The sample taken for sequencing was PBMCs. Receptor source: a woman between 25 and 40 years old in good health and CMV-seropositive.

This CDR3 reads CASARGDTQYF. In DNA, the CDR3 is TGTGCCAGCGCTCGGGGAGATACGCAGTATTTT. The chain recombines TRBV6-5 with TRBJ2-3; possible D gene TRBD2, 5 bases. V lost 8 bases and J lost 5, with 8 bases in between. CDR3 size: 11 residues. Looked up from germline, CDR1 is MNHEY and CDR2 is SVGAGI.

The chain couples TRBV27 to TRBJ2-1; TRBD2 might be the D (6 bases). V shed 5 bases and J shed 6 bases, with 14 bases lying between them. This CDR3 comprises 14 residues. Per the germline V gene, CDR1 is MNHEY and CDR2 is SMNVEV (reference sequence). The CDR3 DNA reads TGTGCCAGCAGTGGACCGGGACTCTCCAATGAGCAGTTCTTC. Its protein is CASSGPGLSNEQFF.

The chain links TRBV5-1 to TRBJ2-7; perhaps TRBD2 as D (6 bases). The CDR3 consists of 16 residues. Trimming removed 0 bases at V and 2 bases at J, with 15 bases between. The germline V gene encodes CDR1 SGHRS and CDR2 YFSETQ. The CDR3 region is CASSLDSGGTTYEQYF. The DNA for the CDR3 is TGCGCCAGCAGCTTGGATAGCGGAGGAACCACCTACGAGCAGTACTTC.

J is TRBJ2-1 and V is TRBV7-9, with TRBD2 as a possible D gene (5 bases). Germline V CDR1 and CDR2: SEHNR, FQNEAQ (reference sequence). The CDR3 runs to 12 residues. In nucleotides, the CDR3 is TGTAGCTGCGGGTTGGAATACAATGAGCAGTTCTTC. Translating gives CSCGLEYNEQFF. Using reference TRBV7-9 and TRBJ2-1 for the parts outside the CDR3, the full variable domain is DTGVSQNPRHKITKRGQNVTFRCDPISEHNRLYWYRQTLGQGPEFLTYFQNEAQLEKSRLLSDRFSAERPKGSFSTLEIQRTEQGDSAMYLCSCGLEYNEQFFGPGTRLTVL.

The chain recombines TRBV4-2 with TRBJ2-7; maybe TRBD2 (6 bases). V lost 1 base and J 5 bases, leaving 18 bases between the germline ends. Germline V gene lookup returns CDR1 LGHNA and CDR2 YNFKEQ. The CDR3 runs 16 residues. The CDR3 reads CASSQASAAGRNEQYF. CDR3 sequence (DNA): TGTGCCAGCAGCCAAGCATCTGCCGCGGGACGGAACGAGCAGTACTTC.

This clone was observed a single time. This chain uses TRBV28 with TRBJ1-3, with a tentative D call TRBD1 (5 bases). The CDR3 length is 12 residues. Germline assignment: CDR1 MDHEN and CDR2 SYDVKM. V lost 10 bases and J 4 bases, leaving 11 bases between the germline ends. DNA of the CDR3: TGTGCCACCCAACGGGGGGGAAACACCATATATTTT. Protein: CATQRGGNTIYF.

This sequence joins TRBV5-1 and TRBJ2-1; TRBD2 matches at 8 bases. The CDR3 sequence is 15 residues long. CDR1 and CDR2 (germline): SGHRS, YFSETQ. The ends lost 4 bases at V and 2 bases at J; junction bases unmatched: 5. DNA for the CDR3: TGCGCCAGCAGCCTCAGGGGACTAGCCTACAATGAGCAGTTCTTC. This translates into CASSLRGLAYNEQFF.

As concerns this clone: At one end the junction does not follow the germline gene, possibly because of a read error. The rearrangement uses TRBV27 and TRBJ1-1; D unclear. The germline V gene encodes CDR1 MNHEY and CDR2 SMNVEV (reference sequence). The CDR3 covers 13 residues. The CDR3 DNA is TGTGCCAGCAGTTTATCGTCCCCCACTAAAGCTTTCTTT. Translated, it gives CASSLSSPTKAFF.

This chain connects TRBV6-6 to TRBJ2-7; D may be TRBD2 (6 bases). Germline CDR1 reads MNHNY; CDR2 reads SVGAGI (reference sequence). The CDR3 is made up of 14 amino acids. V was clipped by 6 bases and J by 0 bases, with 12 bases between them. In DNA form, the CDR3 reads TGTGCCAGCAGAGTCCGGCGGGGCTCCTACGAGCAGTACTTC. It is translated as CASRVRRGSYEQYF.

V usage is TRBV28 and J usage is TRBJ2-7; 9 nucleotides line up with TRBD1. Germline assignment: CDR1 MDHEN and CDR2 SYDVKM. The V and J ends lost 10 bases and 5 bases, in that order; junction bases with no gene match: 12. This CDR3 contains 14 residues. The CDR3 sequence is CAINRDRAVNEQYF. In nucleotides, the CDR3 is TGTGCCATAAACCGGGACAGGGCAGTCAACGAGCAGTACTTC.

The chain is built from TRBV15 and TRBJ2-2; the D gene is possibly TRBD2 (6 bases). The CDR3 has 15 residues. V was shortened by 1 base and J by 5 bases, with 11 bases between the two germline ends. CDR1 is LNHNV, CDR2 YYDKDF, per germline (reference sequence). The CDR3 sequence is CATSRGGVKTGELFF. As DNA, the CDR3 is TGTGCCACCAGCAGAGGGGGGGTCAAGACCGGGGAGCTGTTTTTT.

The rearrangement uses TRBV7-2 and TRBJ2-4; D remains ambiguous. The CDR3 is 14 amino acids. With 1 base removed from V and 6 bases from J, the gap between germline ends came to 10 bases. Germline CDR1 and CDR2: SGHTA and FQGNSA. The CDR3 DNA follows: TGTGCCAGCAGCTTAGAAAGACACCCAAACATTCAGTACTTC. This sequence encodes CASSLERHPNIQYF.

This chain joins TRBV27 and TRBJ1-1; possibly TRBD1 for D (6 bases). V lost 6 bases to trimming and J lost 7 bases, with 15 bases between them. The CDR3 totals 13 residues. Germline CDR1 and CDR2: MNHEY and SMNVEV (reference sequence). The CDR3 nucleotides are TGTGCCAGCAGGGGGCAGGGGCTTCATGAAGCTTTCTTT. It codes for CASRGQGLHEAFF.

The chain has TRBV19 and TRBJ2-3; 7 bases fit TRBD2. Germline trimming cut 3 bases from V and 3 bases from J; bases unmatched to any gene: 9. CDR1 is LNHDA, CDR2 SQIVND, per germline (reference sequence). The CDR3 has 16 residues. In DNA form, the CDR3 reads TGTGCCAGTAGTATTTGGGGCGGGAGTACGACAGATACGCAGTATTTT. Amino acids: CASSIWGGSTTDTQYF.

The V gene is TRBV6-5, the J gene TRBJ1-1, with a weak D call TRBD1 (6 bases). The CDR3 runs to 13 residues. Germline loops: CDR1 MNHEY, CDR2 SVGAGI. V shed 6 bases and J shed 4 bases, with 12 bases lying between them. CDR3 loop: CASSPDRITEAFF. CDR3 DNA: TGTGCCAGCAGCCCCGACAGGATCACTGAAGCTTTCTTT.

The chain employs TRBV9 and TRBJ1-2, with 9 nucleotides matching TRBD1. This CDR3 contains 16 residues. Per the germline V gene, CDR1 is SGDLS and CDR2 is YYNGEE. V lost 5 bases, J lost 1 base, and 9 bases stayed unmatched. The CDR3 loop is CASRSGQGIGNYGYTF. For the CDR3, the DNA is TGTGCCAGCAGGAGTGGACAGGGGATAGGTAACTATGGCTACACCTTC.

V is TRBV28 and J is TRBJ2-5; D might be TRBD1 (5 bases). Per the germline V gene, CDR1 is MDHEN and CDR2 is SYDVKM. This CDR3 has 13 amino acids. V was pared by 6 bases and J by 2 bases, with 10 bases between. CDR3 bases: TGTGCCAGCAGGCAGGGTGGGCAAGAGACCCAGTACTTC. It specifies CASRQGGQETQYF.

The rearrangement joins TRBV2 to TRBJ2-1; 10 nucleotides match TRBD1. Losses at the gene ends were 7 bases for V and 9 bases for J; bases not matched to a gene: 9. The CDR3 has 14 residues. Looked up from germline, CDR1 is SNHLY and CDR2 is FYNNEI. The CDR3 loop is CASKKDRGNAEQFF. The CDR3 nucleotides are TGTGCCAGCAAAAAGGACAGGGGGAATGCTGAGCAGTTCTTC.

The chain has TRBV19 and TRBJ2-2; 7 positions match TRBD1. Germline V lookup: CDR1 LNHDA, CDR2 SQIVND (reference sequence). CDR3 length: 16 amino acids. Trimming removed 8 bases from V and 1 base from J; junction bases left unmatched: 10. CDR3 sequence reads: CASELWDRRNTGELFF. CDR3 sequence (DNA): TGTGCCAGTGAACTTTGGGACAGACGGAACACCGGGGAGCTGTTTTTT.

This sequence joins TRBV27 and TRBJ2-3, with 7 bases identical to TRBD1. Trimming removed 9 bases from V and 2 bases from J; junction bases left unmatched: 14. Germline lookup yields CDR1 MNHEY and CDR2 SMNVEV (reference sequence). The CDR3 length is 16 residues. DNA for the CDR3: TGTGCCAGTGGTAGTCCGGGACAGCAGAACACAGATACGCAGTATTTT. Protein sequence: CASGSPGQQNTDTQYF.

This clone was observed a few times. The CDR3 DNA sequence: TGTGCCCGAGGACGGCGGGGCATGAACACTGAAGCTTTCTTT. It codes for CARGRRGMNTEAFF. The chain recombines TRBV2 with TRBJ1-1, with D possibly TRBD1 on 5 matching bases. CDR3 length: 14 amino acids. The V end lost 11 bases, the J end lost 0 bases, and 16 bases lay between the germline ends. Germline V lookup: CDR1 SNHLY, CDR2 FYNNEI.

J is TRBJ1-4 and V is TRBV5-1; 10 bases align to TRBD1. The CDR3 totals 15 residues. The V segment lost 1 base and the J segment 5 bases; nucleotides outside the gene matches: 2. Germline V gene lookup returns CDR1 SGHRS and CDR2 YFSETQ. CDR3 sequence reads: CASSLRTGGNEKLFF. CDR3 in DNA: TGCGCCAGCAGCTTGAGGACAGGGGGAAATGAAAAACTGTTTTTT.

The genes are TRBV2 and TRBJ2-7; 10 bases line up with TRBD2. The V and J ends lost 6 bases and 4 bases, in that order; junction bases with no gene match: 9. The CDR3 is 15 amino acids. CDR1 and CDR2 from the germline V gene are SNHLY and FYNNEI. The CDR3 is CASRPQGLALYEQYF. DNA for the CDR3: TGTGCCAGCAGGCCCCAGGGACTAGCGTTATACGAGCAGTACTTC.

The J gene is TRBJ2-7, the V gene TRBV11-2, with 12 bases matching TRBD1. This CDR3 has 15 amino acids. The V gene's germline CDR1 is SGHAT and CDR2 FQNNGV. Trimming at V came to 3 bases and at J to 4 bases, leaving 4 bases not matched to a gene. This chain's CDR3 is CASSFGTGGGYEQYF. For the CDR3, the DNA is TGTGCCAGCAGCTTCGGGACAGGGGGCGGATACGAGCAGTACTTC.

This clone was counted between two and nine times. For the CDR3, the DNA is TGTGCCAGCAGCCGACTAGCGGCAGGCGGCGAGCAGTACTTC. This translates into CASSRLAAGGEQYF. The chain links TRBV27 to TRBJ2-7, with 9 bases matching TRBD2. Trimming cost V 6 bases and J 6 bases; bases outside gene matches: 9. Germline values: CDR1 MNHEY, CDR2 SMNVEV (reference sequence). This CDR3 comprises 14 residues.

The chain has TRBV2 and TRBJ2-4; tentatively, D is TRBD2 (6 bases). V lost 6 bases, J lost 0 bases, and 12 bases lay in between. The CDR3 is 15 residues long. The germline V gene has CDR1 SNHLY and CDR2 FYNNEI. DNA of the CDR3: TGTGCCAGCAGCGCTTTGGGACTAGCCAAAAACATTCAGTACTTC. It translates to CASSALGLAKNIQYF.

The chain uses TRBV5-6 and TRBJ2-7, with 7 positions matching TRBD2. The CDR3 totals 13 residues. With 2 bases clipped from V and 5 bases from J, the junction kept 4 bases outside the gene matches. CDR1 is SGHDT, CDR2 YYEEEE, per germline. The CDR3 here is CASSFRAGDEQYF. The CDR3 DNA sequence: TGTGCCAGCAGCTTCCGGGCGGGGGACGAGCAGTACTTC.